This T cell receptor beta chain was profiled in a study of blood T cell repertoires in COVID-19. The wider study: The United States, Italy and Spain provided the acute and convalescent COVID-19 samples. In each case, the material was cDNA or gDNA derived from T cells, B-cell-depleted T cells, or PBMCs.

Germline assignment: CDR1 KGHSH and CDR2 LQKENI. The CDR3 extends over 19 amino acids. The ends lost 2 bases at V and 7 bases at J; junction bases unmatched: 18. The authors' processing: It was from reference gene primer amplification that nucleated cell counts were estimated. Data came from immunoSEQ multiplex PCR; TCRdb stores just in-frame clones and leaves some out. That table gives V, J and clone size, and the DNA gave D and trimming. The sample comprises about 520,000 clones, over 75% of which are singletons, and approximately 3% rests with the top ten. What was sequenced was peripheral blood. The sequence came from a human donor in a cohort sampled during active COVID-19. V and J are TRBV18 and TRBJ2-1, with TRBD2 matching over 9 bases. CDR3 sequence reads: CASSPFEPLGSGSDNEQFF. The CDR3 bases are TGTGCCAGCTCACCATTTGAGCCCCTGGGTAGCGGGAGTGATAATGAGCAGTTCTTC.